Below, 2 T cell receptor beta chains from the same sample are listed, as sequenced in a study of identical twins. TCRdb fed the 5' RACE reads into MiXCR, producing one record per CDR3 protein. The sample lists hundreds of thousands of distinct CDR3 sequences, about 9.4% occurring once. The data also belong to a second study, concerning yellow fever vaccine responses in identical twins.

The sample comprised PBMCs. The receptor set was obtained from a young woman in good health.

There are a few counts of this clonotype. The J gene is TRBJ1-5, the V gene TRBV12-3 or TRBV12-4; 11 bases agree with TRBD1. The CDR3 loop spans 14 amino acids. With 1 base clipped from V and 10 bases from J, the junction kept 3 bases outside the gene matches. This chain's CDR3 is CASSLGTGGIPQHF. Written as DNA, the CDR3 is TGTGCCAGCAGTTTAGGGACAGGGGGCATACCCCAGCATTTT.

Concerning this clonotype itself: At one of its ends the junction is not consistent with the germline gene, which may arise from a read error. The V and J genes are TRBV11-2 and TRBJ2-1; TRBD2 might be the D (6 bases). CDR3 length equals 13 residues. Germline CDR1 and CDR2: SGHAT and FQNNGV. CDR3 in amino acids: CTIAAGNYNEQFF. CDR3 DNA sequence: TGCACGATAGCCGCGGGGAATTACAATGAGCAGTTCTTC.